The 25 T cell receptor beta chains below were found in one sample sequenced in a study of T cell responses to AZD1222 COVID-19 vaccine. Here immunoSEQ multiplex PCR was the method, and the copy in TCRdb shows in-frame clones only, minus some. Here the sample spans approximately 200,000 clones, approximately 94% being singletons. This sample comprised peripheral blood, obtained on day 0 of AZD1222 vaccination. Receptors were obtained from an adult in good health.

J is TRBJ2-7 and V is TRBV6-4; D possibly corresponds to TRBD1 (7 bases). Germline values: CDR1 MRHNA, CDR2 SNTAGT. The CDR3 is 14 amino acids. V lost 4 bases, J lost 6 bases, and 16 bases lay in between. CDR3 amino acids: CASSGSGGTREQYF. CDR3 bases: TGTGCCAGCAGTGGGTCAGGGGGGACTCGCGAGCAGTACTTC.

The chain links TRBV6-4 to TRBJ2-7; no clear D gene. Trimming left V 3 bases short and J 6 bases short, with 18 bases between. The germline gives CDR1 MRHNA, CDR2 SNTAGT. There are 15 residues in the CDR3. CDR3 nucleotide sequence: TGTGCCAGCAGTGATCGTTCGACTGGTGGTCCCGAGCAGTACTTC. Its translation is CASSDRSTGGPEQYF.

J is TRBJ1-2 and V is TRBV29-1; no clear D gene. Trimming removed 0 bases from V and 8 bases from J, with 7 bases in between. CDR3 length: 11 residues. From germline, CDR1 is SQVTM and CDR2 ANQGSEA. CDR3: CSVEDRRGYTF. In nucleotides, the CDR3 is TGCAGCGTTGAAGACAGGCGGGGCTACACCTTC. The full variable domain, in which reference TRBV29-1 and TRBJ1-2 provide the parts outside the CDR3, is SAVISQKPSRDICQRGTSLTIQCQVDSQVTMMFWYRQQPGQSLTLIATANQGSEATYESGFVIDKFPISRPNLTFSTLTVSNMSPEDSSIYLCSVEDRRGYTFGSGTRLTVV.

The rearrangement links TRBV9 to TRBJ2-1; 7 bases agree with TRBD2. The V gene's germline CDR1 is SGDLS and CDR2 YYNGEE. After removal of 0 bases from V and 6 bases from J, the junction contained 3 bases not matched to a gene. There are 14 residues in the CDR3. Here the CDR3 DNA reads TGTGCCAGCAGCGTAGACCCGGGGGGCAATGAGCAGTTCTTC. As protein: CASSVDPGGNEQFF.

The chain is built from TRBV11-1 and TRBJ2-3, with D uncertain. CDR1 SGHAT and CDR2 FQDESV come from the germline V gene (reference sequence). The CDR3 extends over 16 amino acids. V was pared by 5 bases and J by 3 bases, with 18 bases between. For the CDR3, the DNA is TGTGCCAGCAGCGAACACATTACAGAAATTACAGATACGCAGTATTTT. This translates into CASSEHITEITDTQYF.

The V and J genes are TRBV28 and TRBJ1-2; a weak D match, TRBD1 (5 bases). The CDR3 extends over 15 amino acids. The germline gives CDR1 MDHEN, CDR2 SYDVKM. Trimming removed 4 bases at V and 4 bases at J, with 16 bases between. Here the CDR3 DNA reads TGTGCCAGCAGTTCCCAGGCAGGGCTTACCTATGGCTACACCTTC. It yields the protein CASSSQAGLTYGYTF.

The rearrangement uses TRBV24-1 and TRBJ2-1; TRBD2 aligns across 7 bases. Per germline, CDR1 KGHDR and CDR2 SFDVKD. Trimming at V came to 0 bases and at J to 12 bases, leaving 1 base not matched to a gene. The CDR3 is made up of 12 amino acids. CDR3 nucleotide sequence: TGTGCCACCAGTGATTTGGGGGAGGGGCAGTTCTTC. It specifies CATSDLGEGQFF.

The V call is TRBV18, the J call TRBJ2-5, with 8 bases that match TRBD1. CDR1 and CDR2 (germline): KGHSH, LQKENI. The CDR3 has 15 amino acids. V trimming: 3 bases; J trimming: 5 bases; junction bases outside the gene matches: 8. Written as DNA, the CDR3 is TGTGCCAGCTCACCCCCCCGGACAGGGCGGGAGACCCAGTACTTC. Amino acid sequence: CASSPPRTGRETQYF.

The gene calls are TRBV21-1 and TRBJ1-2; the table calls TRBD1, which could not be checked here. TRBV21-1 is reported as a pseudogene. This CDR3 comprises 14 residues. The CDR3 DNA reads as TGTGCCAGCAGCACAAGGAGTCAGGGGGGCGGCTACACCTTC. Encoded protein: CASSTRSQGGGYTF.

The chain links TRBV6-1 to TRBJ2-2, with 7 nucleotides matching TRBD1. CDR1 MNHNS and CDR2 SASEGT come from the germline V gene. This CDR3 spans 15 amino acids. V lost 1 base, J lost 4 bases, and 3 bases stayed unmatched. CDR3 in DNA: TGTGCCAGCAGTGAAGGACAGGGTACCACCGGGGAGCTGTTTTTT. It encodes CASSEGQGTTGELFF.

The CDR3 DNA follows: TGCAGCGTTGAAGGGTCCCGTAGGGGGGCTTACGAGCAGTACTTC. Its translation: CSVEGSRRGAYEQYF. The genes are TRBV29-1 and TRBJ2-7, with D possibly being TRBD1 or TRBD2 (6 bases each). CDR1 is SQVTM, CDR2 ANQGSEA, per germline. This CDR3 is 15 amino acids long. V dropped 1 base and J dropped 4 bases, with 17 bases sitting between them.

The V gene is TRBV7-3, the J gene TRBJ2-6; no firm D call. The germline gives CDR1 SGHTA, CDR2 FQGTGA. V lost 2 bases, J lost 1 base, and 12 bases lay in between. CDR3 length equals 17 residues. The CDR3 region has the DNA TGTGCCAGCAGCTTACCGGGCAGACCATCTGGGGCCAACGTCCTGACTTTC. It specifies CASSLPGRPSGANVLTF.

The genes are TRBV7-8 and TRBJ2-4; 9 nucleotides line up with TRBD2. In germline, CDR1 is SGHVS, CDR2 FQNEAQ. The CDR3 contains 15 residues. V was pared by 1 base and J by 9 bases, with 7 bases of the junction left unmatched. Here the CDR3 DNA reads TGTGCCAGCAGCTTAGATGCGGCGGGAGGGGGCATTCAGTACTTC. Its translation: CASSLDAAGGGIQYF.

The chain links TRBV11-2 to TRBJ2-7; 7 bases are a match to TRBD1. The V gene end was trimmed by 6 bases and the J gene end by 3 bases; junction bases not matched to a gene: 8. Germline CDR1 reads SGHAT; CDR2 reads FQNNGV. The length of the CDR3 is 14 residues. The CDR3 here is CASRRWDSHYEQYF. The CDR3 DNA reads TGTGCCAGCAGAAGGTGGGACAGCCACTACGAGCAGTACTTC.

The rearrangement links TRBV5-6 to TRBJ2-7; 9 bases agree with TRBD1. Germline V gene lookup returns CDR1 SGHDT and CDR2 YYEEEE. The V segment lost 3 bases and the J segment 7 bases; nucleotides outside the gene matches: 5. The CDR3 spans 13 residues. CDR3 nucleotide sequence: TGTGCCAGCAGCTGGGGGACAGGGAAGGAGCAGTACTTC. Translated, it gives CASSWGTGKEQYF. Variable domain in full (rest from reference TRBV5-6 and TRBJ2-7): DAGVTQSPTHLIKTRGQQVTLRCSPKSGHDTVSWYQQALGQGPQFIFQYYEEEERQRGNFPDRFSGHQFPNYSSELNVNALLLGDSALYLCASSWGTGKEQYFGPGTRLTVT.

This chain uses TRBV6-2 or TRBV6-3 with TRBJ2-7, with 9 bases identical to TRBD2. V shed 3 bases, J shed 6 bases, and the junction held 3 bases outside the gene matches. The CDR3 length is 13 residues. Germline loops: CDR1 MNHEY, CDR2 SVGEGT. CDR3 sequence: CASSYLAGAEQYF. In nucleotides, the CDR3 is TGTGCCAGCAGTTATTTAGCGGGAGCCGAGCAGTACTTC.

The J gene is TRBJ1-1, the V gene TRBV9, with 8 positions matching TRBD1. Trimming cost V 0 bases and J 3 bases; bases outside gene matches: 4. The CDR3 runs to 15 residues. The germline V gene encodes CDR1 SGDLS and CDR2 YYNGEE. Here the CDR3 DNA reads TGTGCCAGCAGCGTAGATCCAGGGGGCCACACTGAAGCTTTCTTT. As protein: CASSVDPGGHTEAFF.

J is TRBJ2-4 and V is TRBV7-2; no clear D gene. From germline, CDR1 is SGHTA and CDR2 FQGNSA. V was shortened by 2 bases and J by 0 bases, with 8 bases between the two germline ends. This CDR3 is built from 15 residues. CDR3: CASSLNVLAKNIQYF. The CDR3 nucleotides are TGTGCCAGCAGCTTAAACGTACTAGCCAAAAACATTCAGTACTTC.

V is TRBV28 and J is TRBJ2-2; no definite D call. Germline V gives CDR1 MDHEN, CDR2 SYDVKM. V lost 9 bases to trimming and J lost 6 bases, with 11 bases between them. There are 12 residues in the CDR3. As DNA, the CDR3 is TGTGCCAGTCTTGGCGTCGCCGGGGAGCTGTTTTTT. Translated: CASLGVAGELFF.

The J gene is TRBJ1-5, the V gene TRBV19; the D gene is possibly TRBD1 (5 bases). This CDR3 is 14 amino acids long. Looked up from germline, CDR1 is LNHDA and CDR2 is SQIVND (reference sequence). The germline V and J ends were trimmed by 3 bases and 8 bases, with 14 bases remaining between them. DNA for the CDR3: TGTGCCAGTAGTATCGGGGGGGTCGAGGAGCCCCAGCATTTT. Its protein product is CASSIGGVEEPQHF.

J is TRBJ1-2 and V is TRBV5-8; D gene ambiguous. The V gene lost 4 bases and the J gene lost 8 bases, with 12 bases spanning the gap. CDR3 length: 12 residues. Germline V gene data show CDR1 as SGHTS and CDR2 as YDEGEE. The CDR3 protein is CASSDGPRGYTF. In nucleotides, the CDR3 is TGTGCCAGCAGCGACGGGCCTAGGGGCTACACCTTC.

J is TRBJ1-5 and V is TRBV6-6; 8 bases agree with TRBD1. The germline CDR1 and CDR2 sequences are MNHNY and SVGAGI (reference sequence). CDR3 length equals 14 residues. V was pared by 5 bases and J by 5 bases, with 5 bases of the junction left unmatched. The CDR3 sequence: CASSQDREDQPQHF. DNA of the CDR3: TGTGCCAGCAGTCAGGACAGGGAGGATCAGCCCCAGCATTTT.

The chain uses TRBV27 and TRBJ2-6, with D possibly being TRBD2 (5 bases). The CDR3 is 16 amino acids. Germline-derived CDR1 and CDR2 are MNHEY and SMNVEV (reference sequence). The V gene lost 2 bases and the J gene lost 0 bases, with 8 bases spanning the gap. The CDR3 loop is CASSLPRGSGANVLTF. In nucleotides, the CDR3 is TGTGCCAGCAGTTTACCTCGGGGCTCTGGGGCCAACGTCCTGACTTTC.

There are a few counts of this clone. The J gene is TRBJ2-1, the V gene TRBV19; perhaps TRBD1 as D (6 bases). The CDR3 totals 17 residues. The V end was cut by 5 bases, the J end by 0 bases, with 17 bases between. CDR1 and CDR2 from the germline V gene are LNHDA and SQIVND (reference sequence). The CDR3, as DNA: TGTGCCAGTAGTCGCAGGGGAGTCCAGAGCTCCTACAATGAGCAGTTCTTC. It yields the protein CASSRRGVQSSYNEQFF.

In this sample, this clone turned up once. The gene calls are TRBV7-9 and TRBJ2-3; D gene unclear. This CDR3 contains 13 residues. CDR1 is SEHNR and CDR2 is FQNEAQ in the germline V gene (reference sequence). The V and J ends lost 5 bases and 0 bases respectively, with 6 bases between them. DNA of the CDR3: TGTGCCAGCAGCCACACTAGCACAGATACGCAGTATTTT. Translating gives CASSHTSTDTQYF.